Below are 7 T cell receptor beta chains sequenced from a single sample in a study of shared clonotypes between healthy human individuals. Sequencing used immunoSEQ multiplex PCR; TCRdb keeps in-frame clones, though not all of them. Of roughly 2.1 million clones detected, around 93% appear once; the ten largest clones hold around 1.7%. CD45RO-negative, CCR7-positively selected cells formed the naive CD8 fraction, excluding terminally differentiated effector memory CD45RA+ cells. The specimen was naive CD8+ T cells from PBMCs. Receptors originate from a man between 18 and 35 years old in good health. Some clones in this sample may be carry-over from other donors' samples.

The gene calls are TRBV27 and TRBJ2-1; a weak D match, TRBD2 (6 bases). Per germline, CDR1 MNHEY and CDR2 SMNVEV (reference sequence). The CDR3 consists of 17 residues. Deletions cut 4 bases from V and 0 bases from J, with 16 bases between. CDR3 DNA sequence: TGTGCCAGCAGTTCCCAGGAAGCGGGTCTCTCCTACAATGAGCAGTTCTTC. Translating gives CASSSQEAGLSYNEQFF.

This clone has only one observation. The rearrangement uses TRBV11-2 and TRBJ1-2; D may be TRBD1 (6 bases). Germline V CDR1 and CDR2: SGHAT, FQNNGV. This CDR3 is 15 amino acids long. V was cut by 2 bases and J by 10 bases, with 20 bases left in between. This chain's CDR3 is CASSLLQGRGETYTF. The CDR3 DNA is TGTGCCAGCAGCTTATTACAGGGACGTGGTGAGACCTACACCTTC.

The V and J genes are TRBV4-2 and TRBJ1-3, with 10 bases fitting TRBD1. CDR3 size: 19 residues. V shed 5 bases, J shed 4 bases, and the junction held 17 bases outside the gene matches. Germline CDR1 LGHNA, CDR2 YNFKEQ. The CDR3 nucleotides read TGTGCCAGCAGCTCCTCATACATAGACAGGGGGCCGGACGGAAACACCATATATTTT. Its protein product is CASSSSYIDRGPDGNTIYF.

This chain joins TRBV19 and TRBJ1-1, with D tentatively TRBD1 (5 bases). V was shortened by 6 bases and J by 0 bases, with 8 bases between the two germline ends. The germline CDR1 and CDR2 sequences are LNHDA and SQIVND (reference sequence). There are 13 residues in the CDR3. For the CDR3, the DNA is TGTGCCAGTAGCCACAGGATGAACACTGAAGCTTTCTTT. The encoded protein is CASSHRMNTEAFF.

This rearrangement joins TRBV27 to TRBJ2-2, with TRBD1 as a possible D gene (6 bases). Germline CDR1 is MNHEY and CDR2 is SMNVEV (reference sequence). V gave up 3 bases and J gave up 0 bases, with 11 bases separating them. The CDR3 has 16 amino acids. The CDR3 DNA follows: TGTGCCAGCAGTTTGGGGCCAGGGGCGAACACCGGGGAGCTGTTTTTT. As protein: CASSLGPGANTGELFF.

This rearrangement joins TRBV30 to TRBJ1-2; D call uncertain. This CDR3 is built from 13 residues. The germline V and J ends were trimmed by 0 bases and 9 bases, with 14 bases remaining between them. In germline, CDR1 is GTSNPN, CDR2 SVGIG (reference sequence). The CDR3, as DNA: TGTGCCTGGAGTGTTATAGACGAGGTCAGCTACACCTTC. Translated: CAWSVIDEVSYTF.

This sequence joins TRBV6-6 and TRBJ2-3; perhaps TRBD1 as D (6 bases). Germline V gene data show CDR1 as MNHNY and CDR2 as SVGAGI (reference sequence). This CDR3 has 12 amino acids. Trimming cost V 9 bases and J 0 bases, with 7 bases left between them. The CDR3 DNA reads TGTGCCAGGGGACATAGCACAGATACGCAGTATTTT. Residues: CARGHSTDTQYF.